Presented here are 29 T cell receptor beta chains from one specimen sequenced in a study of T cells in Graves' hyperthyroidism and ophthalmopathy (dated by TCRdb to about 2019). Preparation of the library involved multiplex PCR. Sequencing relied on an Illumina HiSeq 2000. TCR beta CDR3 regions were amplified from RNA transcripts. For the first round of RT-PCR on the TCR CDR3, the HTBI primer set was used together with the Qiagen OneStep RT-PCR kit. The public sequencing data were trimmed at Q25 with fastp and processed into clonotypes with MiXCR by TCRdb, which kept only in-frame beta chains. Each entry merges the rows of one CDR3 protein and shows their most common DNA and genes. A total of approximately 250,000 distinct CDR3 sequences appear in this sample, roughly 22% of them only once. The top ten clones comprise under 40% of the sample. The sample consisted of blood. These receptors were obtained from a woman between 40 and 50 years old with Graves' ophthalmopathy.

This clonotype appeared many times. CDR3 amino acids: CASSWQGNQPQHF. In DNA, the CDR3 is TGTGCCAGCTCATGGCAGGGCAATCAGCCCCAGCATTTT. The genes are TRBV18 and TRBJ1-5, with unresolved D. Germline V gene sequence: CDR1 KGHSH, CDR2 LQKENI. The CDR3 sequence is 13 residues long. V was cut by 5 bases and J by 2 bases, with 7 bases left in between. Variable domain in full (rest from reference TRBV18 and TRBJ1-5): NAGVMQNPRHLVRRRGQEARLRCSPMKGHSHVYWYRQLPEEGLKFMVYLQKENIIDESGMPKERFSAEFPKEGPSILRIQQVVRGDSAAYFCASSWQGNQPQHFGDGTRLSIL.

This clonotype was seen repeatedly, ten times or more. As DNA, the CDR3 is TGTGCCAGCAGTTACTCGACCCCGCGAACTGAAGCTTTCTTT. It encodes CASSYSTPRTEAFF. This rearrangement joins TRBV6-5 to TRBJ1-1; D not resolved. Trimming removed 0 bases from V and 5 bases from J, with 10 bases in between. Germline V CDR1 and CDR2: MNHEY, SVGAGI. The CDR3 runs 14 residues.

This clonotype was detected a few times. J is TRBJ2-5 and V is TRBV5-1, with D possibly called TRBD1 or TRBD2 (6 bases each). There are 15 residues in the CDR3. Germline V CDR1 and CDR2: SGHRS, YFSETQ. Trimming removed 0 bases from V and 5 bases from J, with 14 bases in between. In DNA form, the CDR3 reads TGCGCCAGCAGCTTGGGGGGGGCGCAGGTTGAGACCCAGTACTTC. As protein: CASSLGGAQVETQYF. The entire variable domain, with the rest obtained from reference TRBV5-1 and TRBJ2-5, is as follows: KAGVTQTPRYLIKTRGQQVTLSCSPISGHRSVSWYQQTPGQGLQFLFEYFSETQRNKGNFPGRFSGRQFSNSRSEMNVSTLELGDSALYLCASSLGGAQVETQYFGPGTRLLVL.

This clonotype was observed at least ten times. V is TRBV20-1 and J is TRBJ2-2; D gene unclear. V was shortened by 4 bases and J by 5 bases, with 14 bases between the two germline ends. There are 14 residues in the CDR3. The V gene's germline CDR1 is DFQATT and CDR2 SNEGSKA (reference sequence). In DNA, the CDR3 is TGCAGTGCTATAGATGTGGTTCAAACCGGGGAGCTGTTTTTT. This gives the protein CSAIDVVQTGELFF.

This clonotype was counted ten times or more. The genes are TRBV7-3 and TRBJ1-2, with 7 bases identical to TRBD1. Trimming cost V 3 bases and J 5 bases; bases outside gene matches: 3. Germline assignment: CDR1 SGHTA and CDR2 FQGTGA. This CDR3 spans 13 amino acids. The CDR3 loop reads CASSFARGYGYTF. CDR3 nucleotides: TGTGCCAGCAGCTTCGCCAGGGGGTATGGCTACACCTTC. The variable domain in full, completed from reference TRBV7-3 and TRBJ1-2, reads GAGVSQTPSNKVTEKGKYVELRCDPISGHTALYWYRQSLGQGPEFLIYFQGTGAADDSGLPNDRFFAVRPEGSVSTLKIQRTERGDSAVYLCASSFARGYGYTFGSGTRLTVV.

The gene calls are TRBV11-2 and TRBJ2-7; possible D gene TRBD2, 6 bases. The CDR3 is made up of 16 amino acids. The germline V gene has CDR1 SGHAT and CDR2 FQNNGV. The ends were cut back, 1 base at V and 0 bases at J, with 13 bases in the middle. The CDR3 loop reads CASSLVGGTASYEQYF. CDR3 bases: TGTGCCAGCAGCTTAGTGGGCGGGACTGCCTCCTACGAGCAGTACTTC.

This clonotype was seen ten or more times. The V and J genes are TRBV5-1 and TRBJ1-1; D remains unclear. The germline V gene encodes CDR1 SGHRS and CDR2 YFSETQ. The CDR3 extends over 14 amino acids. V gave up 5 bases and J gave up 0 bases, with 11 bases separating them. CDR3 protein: CASRLDLMNTEAFF. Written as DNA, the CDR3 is TGCGCCAGCAGGCTGGACCTTATGAACACTGAAGCTTTCTTT.

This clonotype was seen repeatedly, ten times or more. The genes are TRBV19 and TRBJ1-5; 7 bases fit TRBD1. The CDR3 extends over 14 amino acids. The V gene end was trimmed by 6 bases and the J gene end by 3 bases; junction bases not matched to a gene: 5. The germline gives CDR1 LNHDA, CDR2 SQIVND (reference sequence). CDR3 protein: CASRTTGSNQPQHF. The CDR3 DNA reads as TGTGCCAGTAGGACGACAGGGTCCAATCAGCCCCAGCATTTT.

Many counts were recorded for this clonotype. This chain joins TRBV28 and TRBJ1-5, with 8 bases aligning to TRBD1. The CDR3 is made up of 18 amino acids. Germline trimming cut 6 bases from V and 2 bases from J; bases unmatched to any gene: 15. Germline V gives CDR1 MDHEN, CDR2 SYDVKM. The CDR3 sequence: CASSTPIRDRSGNQPQHF. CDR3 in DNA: TGTGCCAGCAGCACCCCAATCCGGGACAGGTCTGGCAATCAGCCCCAGCATTTT.

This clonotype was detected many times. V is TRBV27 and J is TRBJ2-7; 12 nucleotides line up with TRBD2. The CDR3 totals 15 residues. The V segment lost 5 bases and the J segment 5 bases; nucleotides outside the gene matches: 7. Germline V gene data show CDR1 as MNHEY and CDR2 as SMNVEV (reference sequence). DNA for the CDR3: TGTGCCAGCAGTCCCAGGACTAGCGGGATACACGAGCAGTACTTC. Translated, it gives CASSPRTSGIHEQYF.

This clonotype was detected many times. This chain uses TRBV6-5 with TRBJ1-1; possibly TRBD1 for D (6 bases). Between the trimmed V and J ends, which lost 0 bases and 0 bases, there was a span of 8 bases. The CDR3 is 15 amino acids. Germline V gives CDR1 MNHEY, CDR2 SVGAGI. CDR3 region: CASSYSGAVNTEAFF. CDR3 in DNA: TGTGCCAGCAGTTACTCGGGGGCAGTGAACACTGAAGCTTTCTTT.

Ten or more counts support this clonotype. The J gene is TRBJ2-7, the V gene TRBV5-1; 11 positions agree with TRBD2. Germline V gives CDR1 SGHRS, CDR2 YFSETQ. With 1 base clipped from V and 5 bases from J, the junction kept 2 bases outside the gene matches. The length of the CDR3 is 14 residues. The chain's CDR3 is CASSLSSGRDEQYF. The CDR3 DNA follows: TGCGCCAGCAGCTTGAGTAGCGGGAGGGACGAGCAGTACTTC.

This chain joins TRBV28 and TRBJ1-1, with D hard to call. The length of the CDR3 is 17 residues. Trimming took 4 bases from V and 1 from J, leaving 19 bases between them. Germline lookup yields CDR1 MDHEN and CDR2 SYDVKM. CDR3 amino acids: CASSWPGYRRRNTEAFF. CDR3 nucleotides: TGTGCCAGCAGTTGGCCCGGGTATAGGAGGAGGAACACTGAAGCTTTCTTT.

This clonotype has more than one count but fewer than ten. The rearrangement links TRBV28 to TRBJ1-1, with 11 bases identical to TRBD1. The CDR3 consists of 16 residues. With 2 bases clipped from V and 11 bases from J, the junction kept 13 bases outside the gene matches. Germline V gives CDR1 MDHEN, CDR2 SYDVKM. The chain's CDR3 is CASSLIGTGGLEAAFF. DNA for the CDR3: TGTGCCAGCAGTTTAATCGGGACAGGGGGACTTGAGGCGGCTTTCTTT. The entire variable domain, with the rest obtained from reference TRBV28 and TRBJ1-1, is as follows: DVKVTQSSRYLVKRTGEKVFLECVQDMDHENMFWYRQDPGLGLRLIYFSYDVKMKEKGDIPEGYSVSREKKERFSLILESASTNQTSMYLCASSLIGTGGLEAAFFGQGTRLTVV.

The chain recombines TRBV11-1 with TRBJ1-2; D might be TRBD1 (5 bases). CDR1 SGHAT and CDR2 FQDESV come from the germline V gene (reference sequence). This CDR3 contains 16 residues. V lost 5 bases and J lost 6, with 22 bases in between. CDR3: CASSPPSAQGLNGYTF. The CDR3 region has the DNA TGTGCCAGCAGCCCCCCCTCCGCTCAGGGTTTAAATGGCTACACCTTC.

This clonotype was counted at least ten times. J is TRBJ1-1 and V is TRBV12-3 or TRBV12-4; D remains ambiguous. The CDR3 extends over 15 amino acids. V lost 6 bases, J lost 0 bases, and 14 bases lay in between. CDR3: CASRTFGGLNTEAFF. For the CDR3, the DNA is TGTGCCAGCAGAACCTTTGGCGGATTGAACACTGAAGCTTTCTTT.

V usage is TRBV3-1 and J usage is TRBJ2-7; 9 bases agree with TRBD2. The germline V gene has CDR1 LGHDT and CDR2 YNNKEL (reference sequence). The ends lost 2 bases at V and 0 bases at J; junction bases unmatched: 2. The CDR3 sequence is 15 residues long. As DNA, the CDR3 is TGTGCCAGCAGCCAAAGCGGGGGGCGCTCCTACGAGCAGTACTTC. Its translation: CASSQSGGRSYEQYF.

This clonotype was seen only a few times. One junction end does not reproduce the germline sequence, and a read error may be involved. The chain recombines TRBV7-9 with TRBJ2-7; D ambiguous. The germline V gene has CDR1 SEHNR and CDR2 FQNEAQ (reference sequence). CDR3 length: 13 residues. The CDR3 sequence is CASSSDNFYEQCF. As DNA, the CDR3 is TGTGCCAGCAGCTCTGACAATTTCTACGAGCAGTGCTTC. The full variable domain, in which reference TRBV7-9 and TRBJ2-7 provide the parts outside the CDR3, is DTGVSQNPRHKITKRGQNVTFRCDPISEHNRLYWYRQTLGQGPEFLTYFQNEAQLEKSRLLSDRFSAERPKGSFSTLEIQRTEQGDSAMYLCASSSDNFYEQCFGPGTRLTVT.

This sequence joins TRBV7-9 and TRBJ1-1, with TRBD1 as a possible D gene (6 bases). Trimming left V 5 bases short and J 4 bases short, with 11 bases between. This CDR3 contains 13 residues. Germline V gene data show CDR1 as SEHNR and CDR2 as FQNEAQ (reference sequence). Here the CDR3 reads CASSIGQLTEAFF. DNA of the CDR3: TGTGCCAGCAGCATTGGACAGCTCACTGAAGCTTTCTTT.

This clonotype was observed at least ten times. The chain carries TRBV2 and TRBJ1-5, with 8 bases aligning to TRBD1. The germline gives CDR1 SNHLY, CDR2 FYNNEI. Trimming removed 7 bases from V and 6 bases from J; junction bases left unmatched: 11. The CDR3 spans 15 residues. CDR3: CASNFIQGAGQPQHF. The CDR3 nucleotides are TGTGCCAGCAATTTTATTCAGGGGGCCGGTCAGCCCCAGCATTTT.

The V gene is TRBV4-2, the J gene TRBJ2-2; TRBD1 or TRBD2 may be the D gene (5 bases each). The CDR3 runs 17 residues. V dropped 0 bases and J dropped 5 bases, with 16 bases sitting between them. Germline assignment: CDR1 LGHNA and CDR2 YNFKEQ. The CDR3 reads CASSQERGGFRTGELFF. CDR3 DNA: TGTGCCAGCAGCCAAGAACGGGGCGGCTTTCGTACCGGGGAGCTGTTTTTT.

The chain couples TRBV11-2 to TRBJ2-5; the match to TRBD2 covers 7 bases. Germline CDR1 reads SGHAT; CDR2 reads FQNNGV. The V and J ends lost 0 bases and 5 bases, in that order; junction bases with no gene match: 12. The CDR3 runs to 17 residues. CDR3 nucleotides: TGTGCCAGCAGCTTAGATGGTGGCGGGAGCCAAAGGGAGACCCAGTACTTC. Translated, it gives CASSLDGGGSQRETQYF.

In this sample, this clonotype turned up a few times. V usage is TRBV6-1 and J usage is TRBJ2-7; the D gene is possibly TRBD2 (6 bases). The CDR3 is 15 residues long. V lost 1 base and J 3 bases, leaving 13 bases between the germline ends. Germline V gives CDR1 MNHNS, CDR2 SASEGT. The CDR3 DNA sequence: TGTGCCAGCAGTGAAGTGGCTAGCGTAAACTACGAGCAGTACTTC. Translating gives CASSEVASVNYEQYF.

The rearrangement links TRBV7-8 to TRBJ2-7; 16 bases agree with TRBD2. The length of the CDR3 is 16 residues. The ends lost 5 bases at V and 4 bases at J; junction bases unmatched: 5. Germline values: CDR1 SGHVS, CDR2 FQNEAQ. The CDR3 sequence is CASSLPGLAGGYEQYV. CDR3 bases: TGTGCCAGCAGCCTTCCGGGACTAGCGGGGGGGTACGAGCAGTACGTC.

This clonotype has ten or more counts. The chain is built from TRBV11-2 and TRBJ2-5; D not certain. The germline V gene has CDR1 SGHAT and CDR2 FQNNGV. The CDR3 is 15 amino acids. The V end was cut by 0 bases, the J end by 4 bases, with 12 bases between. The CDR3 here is CASSLDRRFTETQYF. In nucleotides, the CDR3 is TGTGCCAGCAGCTTAGATCGACGGTTTACAGAGACCCAGTACTTC.

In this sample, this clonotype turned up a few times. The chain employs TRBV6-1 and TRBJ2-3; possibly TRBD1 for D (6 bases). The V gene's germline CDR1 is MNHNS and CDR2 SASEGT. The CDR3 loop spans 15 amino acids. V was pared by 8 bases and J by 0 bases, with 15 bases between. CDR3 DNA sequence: TGTGCCAGCCAAACAGGGAAGGGAAGCACAGATACGCAGTATTTT. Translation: CASQTGKGSTDTQYF.

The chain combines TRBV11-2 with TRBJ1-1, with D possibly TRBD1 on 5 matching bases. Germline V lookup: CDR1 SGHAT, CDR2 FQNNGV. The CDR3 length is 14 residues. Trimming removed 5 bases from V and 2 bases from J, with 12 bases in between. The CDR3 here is CASSGGSINTEAFF. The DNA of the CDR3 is TGTGCCAGCAGCGGGGGGTCCATAAACACTGAAGCTTTCTTT.

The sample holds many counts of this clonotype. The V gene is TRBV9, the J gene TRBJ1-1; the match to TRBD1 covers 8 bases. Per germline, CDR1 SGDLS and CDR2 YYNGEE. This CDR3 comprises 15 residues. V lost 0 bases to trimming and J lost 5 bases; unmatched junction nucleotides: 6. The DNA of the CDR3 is TGTGCCAGCAGCGTAGATCCAGGGGGCTTGACTGAAGCTTTCTTT. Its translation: CASSVDPGGLTEAFF.

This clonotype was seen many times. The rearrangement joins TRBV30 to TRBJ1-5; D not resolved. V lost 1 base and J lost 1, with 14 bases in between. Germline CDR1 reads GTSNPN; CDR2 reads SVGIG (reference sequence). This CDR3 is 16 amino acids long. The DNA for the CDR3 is TGTGCCTGGAGTGGTGCCGGCAGCCCGAGCAATCAGCCCCAGCATTTT. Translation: CAWSGAGSPSNQPQHF.